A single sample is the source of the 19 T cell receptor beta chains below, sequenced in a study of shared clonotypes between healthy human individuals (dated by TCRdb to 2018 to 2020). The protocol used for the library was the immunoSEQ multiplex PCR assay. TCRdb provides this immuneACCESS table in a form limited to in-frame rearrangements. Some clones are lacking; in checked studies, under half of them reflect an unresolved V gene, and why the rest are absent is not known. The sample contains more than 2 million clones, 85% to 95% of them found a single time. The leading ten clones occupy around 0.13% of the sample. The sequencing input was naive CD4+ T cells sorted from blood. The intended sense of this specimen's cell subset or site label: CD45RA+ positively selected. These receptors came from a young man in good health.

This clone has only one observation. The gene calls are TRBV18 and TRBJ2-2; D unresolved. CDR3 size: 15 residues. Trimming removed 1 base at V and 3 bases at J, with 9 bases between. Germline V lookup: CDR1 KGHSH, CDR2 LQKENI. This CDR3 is CASSPRRVDTGELFF. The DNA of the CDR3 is TGTGCCAGCTCACCACGCCGTGTCGACACCGGGGAGCTGTTTTTT.

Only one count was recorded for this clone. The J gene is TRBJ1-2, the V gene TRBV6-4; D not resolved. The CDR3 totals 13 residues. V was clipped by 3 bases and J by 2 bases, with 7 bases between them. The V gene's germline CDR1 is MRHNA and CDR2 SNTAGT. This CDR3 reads CASSEGRNYGYTF. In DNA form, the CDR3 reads TGTGCCAGCAGTGAAGGCCGGAACTATGGCTACACCTTC.

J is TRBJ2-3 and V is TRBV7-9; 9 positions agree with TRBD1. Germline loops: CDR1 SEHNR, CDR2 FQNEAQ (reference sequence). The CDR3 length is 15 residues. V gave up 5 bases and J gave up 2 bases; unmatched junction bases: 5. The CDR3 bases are TGTGCCAGCAGCACAGACAGGGGGGCCACAGATACGCAGTATTTT. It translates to CASSTDRGATDTQYF.

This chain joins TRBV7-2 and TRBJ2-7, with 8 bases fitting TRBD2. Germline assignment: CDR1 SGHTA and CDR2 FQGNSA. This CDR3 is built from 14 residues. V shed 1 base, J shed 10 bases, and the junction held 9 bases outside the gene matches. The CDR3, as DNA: TGTGCCAGCAGCTTAGAGGTTAGCGGGGTACCCCAGTACTTC. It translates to CASSLEVSGVPQYF.

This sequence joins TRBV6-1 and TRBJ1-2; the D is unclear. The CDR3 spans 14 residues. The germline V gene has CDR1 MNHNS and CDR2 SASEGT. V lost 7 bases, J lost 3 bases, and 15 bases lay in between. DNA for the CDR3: TGTGCCAGCAAGTTTACCCCCCAGGACTATGGCTACACCTTC. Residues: CASKFTPQDYGYTF.

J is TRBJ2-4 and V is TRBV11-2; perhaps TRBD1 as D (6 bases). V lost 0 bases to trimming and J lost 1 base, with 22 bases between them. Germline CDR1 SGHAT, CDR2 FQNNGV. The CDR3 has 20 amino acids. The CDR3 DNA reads TGTGCCAGCAGCTTAGATAGACAGGAGGCGATCGTTAGGGCCAAAAACATTCAGTACTTC. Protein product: CASSLDRQEAIVRAKNIQYF.

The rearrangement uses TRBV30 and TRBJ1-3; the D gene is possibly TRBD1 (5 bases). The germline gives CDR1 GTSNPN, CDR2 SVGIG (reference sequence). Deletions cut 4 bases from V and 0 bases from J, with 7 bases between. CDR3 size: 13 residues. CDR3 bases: TGTGCCTGGACCGGGACCTCTGGAAACACCATATATTTT. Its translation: CAWTGTSGNTIYF.

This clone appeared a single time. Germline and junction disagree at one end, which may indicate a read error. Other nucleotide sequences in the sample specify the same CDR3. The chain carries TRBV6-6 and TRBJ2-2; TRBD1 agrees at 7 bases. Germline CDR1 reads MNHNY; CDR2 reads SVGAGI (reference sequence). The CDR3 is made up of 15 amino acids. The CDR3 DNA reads TGTGCCAGCAGTTTCGACAGGGTGAACACCGGGGAGCTGTTTTTC. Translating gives CASSFDRVNTGELFF.

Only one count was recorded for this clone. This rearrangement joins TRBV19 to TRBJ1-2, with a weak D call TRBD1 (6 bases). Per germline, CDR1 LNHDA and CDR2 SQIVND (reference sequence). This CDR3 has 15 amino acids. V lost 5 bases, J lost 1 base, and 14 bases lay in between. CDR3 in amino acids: CASSDGQRINYGYTF. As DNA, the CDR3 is TGTGCCAGTAGTGACGGACAGAGAATTAACTATGGCTACACCTTC. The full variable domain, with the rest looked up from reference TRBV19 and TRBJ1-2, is DGGITQSPKYLFRKEGQNVTLSCEQNLNHDAMYWYRQDPGQGLRLIYYSQIVNDFQKGDIAEGYSVSREKKESFPLTVTSAQKNPTAFYLCASSDGQRINYGYTFGSGTRLTVV.

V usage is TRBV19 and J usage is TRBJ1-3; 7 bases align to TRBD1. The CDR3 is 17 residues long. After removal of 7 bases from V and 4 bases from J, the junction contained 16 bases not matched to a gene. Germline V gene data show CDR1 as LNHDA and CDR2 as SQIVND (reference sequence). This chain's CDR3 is CASTPGEGAISGNTIYF. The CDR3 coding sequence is TGTGCCAGTACTCCAGGAGAGGGGGCGATTTCCGGAAACACCATATATTTT.

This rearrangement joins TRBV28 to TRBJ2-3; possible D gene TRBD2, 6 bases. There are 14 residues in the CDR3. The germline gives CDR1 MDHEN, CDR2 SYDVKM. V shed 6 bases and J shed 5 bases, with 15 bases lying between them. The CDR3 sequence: CASSQGYGRDTQYF. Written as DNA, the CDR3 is TGTGCCAGCAGCCAGGGTTACGGGAGAGATACGCAGTATTTT.

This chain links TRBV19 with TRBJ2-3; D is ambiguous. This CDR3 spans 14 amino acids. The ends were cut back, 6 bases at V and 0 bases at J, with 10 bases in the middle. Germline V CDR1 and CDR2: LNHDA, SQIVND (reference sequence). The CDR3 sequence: CASSRTSSTDTQYF. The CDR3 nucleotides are TGTGCCAGTAGCCGGACGTCTAGCACAGATACGCAGTATTTT.

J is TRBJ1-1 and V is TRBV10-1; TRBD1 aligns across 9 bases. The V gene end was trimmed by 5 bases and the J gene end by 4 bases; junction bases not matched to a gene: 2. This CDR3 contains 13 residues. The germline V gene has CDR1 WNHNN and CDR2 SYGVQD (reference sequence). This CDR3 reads CASSMDRGTEAFF. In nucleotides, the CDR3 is TGCGCCAGCAGTATGGACAGGGGCACTGAAGCTTTCTTT.

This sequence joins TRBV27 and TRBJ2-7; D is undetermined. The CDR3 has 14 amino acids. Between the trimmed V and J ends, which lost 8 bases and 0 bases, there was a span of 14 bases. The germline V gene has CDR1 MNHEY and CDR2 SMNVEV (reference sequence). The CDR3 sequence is CASGWGVGSYEQYF. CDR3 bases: TGTGCCAGCGGTTGGGGTGTCGGCTCCTACGAGCAGTACTTC.

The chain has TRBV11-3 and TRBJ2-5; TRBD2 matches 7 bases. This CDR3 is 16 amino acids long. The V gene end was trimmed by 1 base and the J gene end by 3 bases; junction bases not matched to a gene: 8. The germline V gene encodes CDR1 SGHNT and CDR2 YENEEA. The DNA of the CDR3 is TGTGCCAGCAGCTTAGGGGGCCGCGGGAGAGAAGAGACCCAGTACTTC. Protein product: CASSLGGRGREETQYF.

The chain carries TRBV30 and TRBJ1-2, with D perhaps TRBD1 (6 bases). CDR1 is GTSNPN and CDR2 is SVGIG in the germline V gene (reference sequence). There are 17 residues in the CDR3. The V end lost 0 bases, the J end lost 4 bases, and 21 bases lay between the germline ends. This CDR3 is CAWSVPGGAGVVYGYTF. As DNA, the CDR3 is TGTGCCTGGAGTGTACCGGGGGGCGCAGGAGTAGTCTATGGCTACACCTTC.

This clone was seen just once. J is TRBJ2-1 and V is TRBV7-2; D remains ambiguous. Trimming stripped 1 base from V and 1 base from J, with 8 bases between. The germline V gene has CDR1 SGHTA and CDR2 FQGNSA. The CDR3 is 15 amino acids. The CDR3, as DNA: TGTGCCAGCAGCTTAGAATCGCAGTCCTACAATGAGCAGTTCTTC. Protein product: CASSLESQSYNEQFF.

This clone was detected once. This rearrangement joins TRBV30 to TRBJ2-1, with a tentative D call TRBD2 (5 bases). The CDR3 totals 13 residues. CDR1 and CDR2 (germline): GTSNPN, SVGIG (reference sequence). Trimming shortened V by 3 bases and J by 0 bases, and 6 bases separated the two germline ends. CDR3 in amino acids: CAWSTSSYNEQFF. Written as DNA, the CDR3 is TGTGCCTGGAGCACTAGCTCCTACAATGAGCAGTTCTTC.

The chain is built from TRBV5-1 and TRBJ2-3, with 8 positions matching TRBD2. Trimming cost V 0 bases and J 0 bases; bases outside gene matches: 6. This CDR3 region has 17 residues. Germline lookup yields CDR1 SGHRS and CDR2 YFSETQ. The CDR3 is CASSLARGGLSTDTQYF. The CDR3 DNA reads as TGCGCCAGCAGCTTGGCCCGCGGGGGGCTAAGCACAGATACGCAGTATTTT.